The sequence of this T cell receptor beta chain was determined in a study of long-term antiretroviral therapy in people with HIV. General study points: Even long-term ART left TRB diversity below transplant donor controls, despite gains.

Each HIV-infected participant was given treatment in the United States. V was cut by 7 bases and J by 4 bases, with 13 bases left in between. The CDR3 contains 13 residues. CDR1 is MNHNS and CDR2 is SASEGT in the germline V gene. As concerns this clone: Its antigen remains unidentified.

Runs used v3.0 of the immunoSEQ assay and were done at survey level. Profiling relied on immunoSEQ multiplex PCR, and the TCRdb table lists in-frame clones only, not all of them. The repertoire consists of 25,000 to 35,000 clones, with 70% to 90% occurring once and the leading ten covering roughly 3.5%. The TCR was taken from a young man with HIV. V gene TRBV6-1 combines with J gene TRBJ2-5; D gene uncertain. Sequencing used unsorted PBMCs, obtained 0.8 years before starting antiretroviral therapy. CDR3 bases: TGTGCCAGCAACATCGGCGGCGGAGAGACCCAGTACTTC. Its translation: CASNIGGGETQYF.